Presented here are 29 T cell receptor beta chains from one specimen sequenced in a study of cytomegalovirus exposure and HLA in healthy donors. Primers for the PCR totalled 60 Vbeta and 13 Jbeta. Libraries were prepared by immunoSEQ multiplex PCR; TCRdb keeps only in-frame clonotypes and omits some of them. The data contain roughly 100,000 clones, about 78% of them seen just once; the ten biggest clones take up 1% to 1.5%. Sequenced: PBMCs. The origin of the receptors is a man under 40 in good health and CMV-seronegative.

This chain links TRBV7-9 with TRBJ1-1; no firm D call. The CDR3 sequence is 13 residues long. CDR1 and CDR2 from the germline V gene are SEHNR and FQNEAQ (reference sequence). Trimming stripped 5 bases from V and 6 bases from J, with 13 bases between. This chain's CDR3 is CASSPEQPPEAFF. CDR3 DNA sequence: TGTGCCAGCAGCCCCGAACAGCCTCCTGAAGCTTTCTTT. The variable domain in full, completed from reference TRBV7-9 and TRBJ1-1, reads DTGVSQNPRHKITKRGQNVTFRCDPISEHNRLYWYRQTLGQGPEFLTYFQNEAQLEKSRLLSDRFSAERPKGSFSTLEIQRTEQGDSAMYLCASSPEQPPEAFFGQGTRLTVV.

The chain joins TRBV14 to TRBJ1-2; perhaps TRBD1 as D (5 bases). The V end was cut by 0 bases, the J end by 8 bases, with 13 bases between. The germline CDR1 and CDR2 sequences are SGHDN and FVKESK. The CDR3 has 14 amino acids. The CDR3 bases are TGTGCCAGCAGCCAAGACGGGGGGTGGAGCGGCTACACCTTC. This codes for CASSQDGGWSGYTF.

This clone was seen only a few times. The CDR3 here is CASYSGSLSPLHF. For the CDR3, the DNA is TGTGCCAGTTATTCCGGGTCGCTCTCACCCCTCCACTTT. The chain couples TRBV27 to TRBJ1-6; no definite D call. Trimming left V 9 bases short and J 10 bases short, with 16 bases between. The CDR3 covers 13 residues. Germline CDR1 is MNHEY and CDR2 is SMNVEV (reference sequence).

The chain employs TRBV5-1 and TRBJ1-3; D is unclear. CDR3 length: 13 residues. Looked up from germline, CDR1 is SGHRS and CDR2 is YFSETQ. Trimming cost V 4 bases and J 0 bases, with 5 bases left between them. The CDR3 protein is CASSADSGNTIYF. CDR3 bases: TGCGCCAGCAGCGCAGACTCTGGAAACACCATATATTTT.

This clone was seen a handful of times. This chain links TRBV6-7 with TRBJ2-3, with 8 bases lining up with TRBD1. TRBV6-7 is marked as an open reading frame, function uncertain. After removal of 9 bases from V and 3 bases from J, the junction contained 11 bases not matched to a gene. The CDR3 extends over 15 amino acids. Here the CDR3 DNA reads TGTGCCAGGGGTGGAGGACAGGGAGGTACAGATACGCAGTATTTT. This encodes CARGGGQGGTDTQYF.

CDR3 protein: CASSRGGLGVQETQYF. CDR3 in DNA: TGTGCCAGCAGCCGGGGGGGCCTTGGGGTCCAAGAGACCCAGTACTTC. The chain couples TRBV6-6 to TRBJ2-5, with 8 bases fitting TRBD2. The germline CDR1 and CDR2 sequences are MNHNY and SVGAGI (reference sequence). V was pared by 6 bases and J by 1 base, with 10 bases of the junction left unmatched. CDR3 length equals 16 residues.

This chain uses TRBV5-1 with TRBJ2-3; 10 positions agree with TRBD1. V dropped 4 bases and J dropped 3; count of bases not matched to a gene: 5. This CDR3 is 15 amino acids long. Germline CDR1 and CDR2: SGHRS and YFSETQ. For the CDR3, the DNA is TGCGCCAGCAGCCGAGACAGGGGGCCTACAGATACGCAGTATTTT. It yields the protein CASSRDRGPTDTQYF. The whole variable domain, remainder taken from reference TRBV5-1 and TRBJ2-3, is KAGVTQTPRYLIKTRGQQVTLSCSPISGHRSVSWYQQTPGQGLQFLFEYFSETQRNKGNFPGRFSGRQFSNSRSEMNVSTLELGDSALYLCASSRDRGPTDTQYFGPGTRLTVL.

Only one count was recorded for this clone. V is TRBV7-9 and J is TRBJ1-2, with D perhaps matching TRBD1 (5 bases). V was shortened by 5 bases and J by 3 bases, with 13 bases between the two germline ends. The CDR3 is 14 residues long. CDR1 and CDR2 from the germline V gene are SEHNR and FQNEAQ (reference sequence). The CDR3 DNA is TGTGCCAGCAGCGGTGGTGGCAGGGACTATGGCTACACCTTC. It encodes CASSGGGRDYGYTF.

The V gene is TRBV2, the J gene TRBJ1-2; 7 bases align to TRBD1. The CDR3 covers 17 residues. V dropped 3 bases and J dropped 3; count of bases not matched to a gene: 13. Germline V gives CDR1 SNHLY, CDR2 FYNNEI. The CDR3 DNA reads as TGTGCCAGCAGTGAGGGGTTGTTCGACACAGGGGACTATGGCTACACCTTC. This translates into CASSEGLFDTGDYGYTF.

The chain joins TRBV5-1 to TRBJ1-1, with 9 bases lining up with TRBD1. V lost 4 bases to trimming and J lost 4 bases; unmatched junction nucleotides: 8. The CDR3 runs to 15 residues. Germline V CDR1 and CDR2: SGHRS, YFSETQ. CDR3: CASSPGDRDATEAFF. CDR3 in DNA: TGCGCCAGCAGCCCCGGGGACAGGGATGCCACTGAAGCTTTCTTT.

In this sample, this clone turned up once. The chain links TRBV19 to TRBJ1-1; D is perhaps TRBD1 (5 bases). Per the germline V gene, CDR1 is LNHDA and CDR2 is SQIVND (reference sequence). This CDR3 is 14 amino acids long. V lost 7 bases and J 0 bases, leaving 12 bases between the germline ends. This CDR3 reads CASTREGMNTEAFF. For the CDR3, the DNA is TGTGCCAGTACCAGGGAGGGGATGAACACTGAAGCTTTCTTT. Full variable domain (outside the CDR3, taken from reference TRBV19 and TRBJ1-1): DGGITQSPKYLFRKEGQNVTLSCEQNLNHDAMYWYRQDPGQGLRLIYYSQIVNDFQKGDIAEGYSVSREKKESFPLTVTSAQKNPTAFYLCASTREGMNTEAFFGQGTRLTVV.

J is TRBJ2-3 and V is TRBV28; D possibly corresponds to TRBD2 (5 bases). Germline CDR1 is MDHEN and CDR2 is SYDVKM. Trimming cost V 2 bases and J 1 base, with 10 bases left between them. This CDR3 is 15 amino acids long. CDR3 residues: CASSLIVLGTDTQYF. CDR3 nucleotide sequence: TGTGCCAGCAGTTTAATCGTACTAGGCACAGATACGCAGTATTTT.

To note about this clone: Other DNA variants within this sample encode the same CDR3. V and J are TRBV28 and TRBJ2-4; the match to TRBD2 covers 9 bases. V shed 5 bases, J shed 0 bases, and the junction held 2 bases outside the gene matches. Looked up from germline, CDR1 is MDHEN and CDR2 is SYDVKM. The CDR3 runs to 15 residues. CDR3 residues: CASSLAGQAKNIQYF. The CDR3 coding sequence is TGTGCCAGCAGTCTAGCGGGACAAGCCAAAAACATTCAGTACTTC.

This chain links TRBV6-5 with TRBJ2-1, with TRBD1 identical over 8 bases. The CDR3 is 14 amino acids. The germline gives CDR1 MNHEY, CDR2 SVGAGI. Trimming at V came to 5 bases and at J to 5 bases, leaving 5 bases not matched to a gene. CDR3 amino acids: CASSRGTGNNEQFF. DNA for the CDR3: TGTGCCAGCAGTCGCGGGACAGGTAACAATGAGCAGTTCTTC.

This clone has a single count. In nucleotides, the CDR3 is TGTGCCAGCAGCCCCCTAGGGGTGACCTACGAGCAGTACTTC. Its protein product is CASSPLGVTYEQYF. The chain carries TRBV11-2 and TRBJ2-7; tentative D call: TRBD1 (5 bases). The CDR3 totals 14 residues. The V gene lost 5 bases and the J gene lost 2 bases, with 13 bases spanning the gap. Germline assignment: CDR1 SGHAT and CDR2 FQNNGV.

The chain couples TRBV29-1 to TRBJ2-5; perhaps TRBD1 as D (6 bases). This CDR3 is built from 12 residues. The germline V gene encodes CDR1 SQVTM and CDR2 ANQGSEA. V dropped 6 bases and J dropped 4 bases, with 12 bases sitting between them. The CDR3 coding sequence is TGCAGCGTAGGACAGACAACAGAGACCCAGTACTTC. It translates to CSVGQTTETQYF.

This clone was recorded a few times. J is TRBJ2-5 and V is TRBV29-1, with no clear D. The end of the DNA aligns better with TRBJ2-7, so the J call may be wrong. The CDR3 loop spans 12 amino acids. CDR1 and CDR2 (germline): SQVTM, ANQGSEA. The CDR3 bases are TGCAGCGTGATGACACAGACCTACGAGCAGTACTTC. This gives the protein CSVMTQTYEQYF.

The chain joins TRBV5-6 to TRBJ1-2; the match to TRBD1 covers 7 bases. This CDR3 contains 14 residues. V trimming: 4 bases; J trimming: 6 bases; junction bases outside the gene matches: 9. From germline, CDR1 is SGHDT and CDR2 YYEEEE. CDR3 in DNA: TGTGCCAGCAGCCGGGACAGAACCTGGGATGGCTACACCTTC. Protein product: CASSRDRTWDGYTF. Full variable domain (rest looked up from reference TRBV5-6 and TRBJ1-2): DAGVTQSPTHLIKTRGQQVTLRCSPKSGHDTVSWYQQALGQGPQFIFQYYEEEERQRGNFPDRFSGHQFPNYSSELNVNALLLGDSALYLCASSRDRTWDGYTFGSGTRLTVV.

The rearrangement links TRBV28 to TRBJ2-7; D might be TRBD2 (6 bases). Germline V gene data show CDR1 as MDHEN and CDR2 as SYDVKM. This CDR3 region has 15 residues. With 4 bases removed from V and 7 bases from J, the gap between germline ends came to 20 bases. The CDR3 coding sequence is TGTGCCAGCAGTTCTCCGGGAGCGTCCTACGTGGAGCAGTACTTC. This codes for CASSSPGASYVEQYF.

This chain uses TRBV4-3 with TRBJ2-7; D might be TRBD2 (6 bases). V gave up 0 bases and J gave up 0 bases, with 12 bases separating them. Germline lookup yields CDR1 LGHNA and CDR2 YSLEER. The CDR3 consists of 16 residues. The CDR3 bases are TGCGCCAGCAGCCAAGACCCCGCGGGGAGCTCCTACGAGCAGTACTTC. Translation gives CASSQDPAGSSYEQYF.

The chain couples TRBV11-3 to TRBJ1-4; D is ambiguous. The CDR3 runs 17 residues. Germline V gene lookup returns CDR1 SGHNT and CDR2 YENEEA. Trimming took 1 base from V and 5 from J, leaving 17 bases between them. Here the CDR3 reads CASSLVRTDGLNEKLFF. The CDR3 DNA is TGTGCCAGCAGCTTAGTGAGAACGGACGGACTAAATGAAAAACTGTTTTTT.

V and J are TRBV7-2 and TRBJ1-1, with D perhaps matching TRBD1 (6 bases). V lost 7 bases and J lost 2, with 17 bases in between. The CDR3 loop spans 15 amino acids. From germline, CDR1 is SGHTA and CDR2 FQGNSA. The CDR3 protein is CASKPGGGLNTEAFF. The CDR3, as DNA: TGTGCCAGCAAGCCGGGGGGGGGCCTCAACACTGAAGCTTTCTTT.

CDR3: CASSDSGRASRSYNEQFF. The CDR3 DNA sequence: TGTGCCAGCAGTGATAGCGGGAGGGCCTCTCGCTCCTACAATGAGCAGTTCTTC. The gene calls are TRBV25-1 and TRBJ2-1; 11 bases fit TRBD2. The CDR3 contains 18 residues. Germline trimming cut 3 bases from V and 0 bases from J; bases unmatched to any gene: 7. Looked up from germline, CDR1 is MGHDK and CDR2 is SYGVNS. The whole variable domain, filled in from reference TRBV25-1 and TRBJ2-1, reads EADIYQTPRYLVIGTGKKITLECSQTMGHDKMYWYQQDPGMELHLIHYSYGVNSTEKGDLSSESTVSRIRTEHFPLTLESARPSHTSQYLCASSDSGRASRSYNEQFFGPGTRLTVL.

J is TRBJ2-1 and V is TRBV4-1, with D perhaps TRBD2 (6 bases). Between the trimmed V and J ends, which lost 1 base and 1 base, there was a span of 11 bases. The CDR3 runs 16 residues. Germline values: CDR1 MGHRA, CDR2 YSYEKL. The CDR3 bases are TGCGCCAGCAGCCAAGCCCCGGGACTGTCCTACAATGAGCAGTTCTTC. Translation: CASSQAPGLSYNEQFF.

This sequence joins TRBV4-3 and TRBJ1-5; a weak D match, TRBD1 (6 bases). Germline loops: CDR1 LGHNA, CDR2 YSLEER. CDR3 length equals 14 residues. The ends were cut back, 0 bases at V and 10 bases at J, with 13 bases in the middle. CDR3 nucleotide sequence: TGCGCCAGCAGCCAAGAATGGGGGCCAAGCCCCCAGCATTTT. It yields the protein CASSQEWGPSPQHF.

This chain uses TRBV4-3 with TRBJ2-1, with 9 nucleotides matching TRBD2. The V and J ends lost 1 base and 9 bases, in that order; junction bases with no gene match: 10. There are 16 residues in the CDR3. CDR1 LGHNA and CDR2 YSLEER come from the germline V gene. The CDR3 sequence: CASSQGGSGSFREQFF. CDR3 DNA sequence: TGCGCCAGCAGCCAAGGTGGTAGCGGGAGTTTCCGTGAGCAGTTCTTC.

The V and J genes are TRBV19 and TRBJ2-7; 7 nucleotides agree with TRBD1. Germline CDR1 LNHDA, CDR2 SQIVND (reference sequence). J gave up 2 bases and V 5 bases, and 6 bases lay outside the gene matches. The length of the CDR3 is 14 residues. Here the CDR3 DNA reads TGTGCCAGTAGTCGACAGGGATCGACCTACGAGCAGTACTTC. Its translation: CASSRQGSTYEQYF.

This rearrangement joins TRBV19 to TRBJ2-7; 7 bases line up with TRBD1. The CDR3 sequence is 14 residues long. CDR1 and CDR2 from the germline V gene are LNHDA and SQIVND (reference sequence). J gave up 4 bases and V 7 bases, and 10 bases lay outside the gene matches. CDR3 nucleotides: TGTGCCAGTAATGCGAGGACAGGAGTGTACGAGCAGTACTTC. This encodes CASNARTGVYEQYF.

V gene TRBV27 combines with J gene TRBJ2-7; maybe TRBD1 (6 bases). The CDR3 length is 16 residues. CDR1 is MNHEY and CDR2 is SMNVEV in the germline V gene (reference sequence). Trimming left V 3 bases short and J 0 bases short, with 15 bases between. DNA of the CDR3: TGTGCCAGCAGTTTCCACCCCGAAGGGGGCTCCTACGAGCAGTACTTC. Translating it yields CASSFHPEGGSYEQYF.